The rows below give T cell receptor beta chains drawn from one sample of a study of blood T cell repertoires in COVID-19. Libraries were prepared by immunoSEQ multiplex PCR; TCRdb keeps only in-frame clonotypes and omits some of them. The sample includes 59,000 or so clones, roughly 85% seen only once; the top ten take around 3.2%. Sequencing input: peripheral blood. Receptors were obtained from a man aged 60 to 69 with acute or convalescent COVID-19. The CDR3 runs from the conserved cysteine through the conserved F or W. D genes are given only for firm matches. Some rows mark clone size as missing; the rest say once, few, many or name a class of expanded clone.

D	size	V	J	DNA	CDR3
TRBD2	NA	TRBV9	TRBJ2-1	TGTGCCAGCAGCGTGGGGGGACTAGCGGATAATGAGCAGTTCTTC	CASSVGGLADNEQFF
TRBD1	NA	TRBV5-4	TRBJ1-1	TGTGCCAGCAGCGCCGGACAGGGGGTGAACACTGAAGCTTTCTTT	CASSAGQGVNTEAFF
NA	NA	TRBV11-2	TRBJ2-7	TGTGCCAGCAGCCCCGACAGCTACGAGCAGTACTTC	CASSPDSYEQYF
NA	NA	TRBV9	TRBJ2-7	TGTGCCAGCAGCGTAGATGAGGGCTACGAGCAGTACTTC	CASSVDEGYEQYF
TRBD2	NA	TRBV18	TRBJ2-7	TGTGCCAGCTCACCCCCGACTAGCGGGAGCTACGAGCAGTACTTC	CASSPPTSGSYEQYF
TRBD1	NA	TRBV5-4	TRBJ1-4	TGTGCCAGCAGCCAGGGACAGCTGAATGAAAAACTGTTTTTT	CASSQGQLNEKLFF
NA	NA	TRBV29-1	TRBJ2-1	TGCAGCGTTACCGCAGATTCCTACAATGAGCAGTTCTTC	CSVTADSYNEQFF
NA	few	TRBV30	TRBJ1-5	TGTGCCTGGAGTGAGGGGATGGGGGCGGGTCAGCCCCAGCATTTT	CAWSEGMGAGQPQHF
NA	NA	TRBV7-9	TRBJ2-5	TGTGCCAGCAGCTTAGTTGGGGGAAGGGGGAGAGAGACCCAGTACTTC	CASSLVGGRGRETQYF
NA	few	TRBV5-1	TRBJ1-3	TGCGCCAGCAGCTTGGGGCAGGGAAACACCATATATTTT	CASSLGQGNTIYF
NA	few	TRBV4-3	TRBJ1-3	TGCGCCAGCAGCCAAGATGCGGGATCTGGTGGAAACACCATATATTTT	CASSQDAGSGGNTIYF
NA	once	TRBV5-4	TRBJ1-5	TGTGCCAGCAGTGAACAGGGAATCGACAATCAGCCCCAGCATTTT	CASSEQGIDNQPQHF
NA	NA	TRBV19	TRBJ1-1	TGTGCCAGTAGTGGCGGCCGGGTCGGAGCTTTCTTT	CASSGGRVGAFF
NA	once	TRBV19	TRBJ2-7	TGTGCCAGTAGTATGGGGGAGGTACTAGTCTACGAGCAGTACTTC	CASSMGEVLVYEQYF
NA	NA	TRBV5-6	TRBJ2-5	TGTGCCAGCAGCTTCGAGCAGGGGAAGGAGACCCAGTACTTC	CASSFEQGKETQYF
TRBD2	NA	TRBV7-9	TRBJ2-1	TGTGCCAGCAGCCGGAATAGCGGGAGGCAAAATGAGCAGTTCTTC	CASSRNSGRQNEQFF
NA	NA	TRBV5-1	TRBJ1-6	TGCGCCAGCAGCTTTTGGACATCTAATTCACCCCTCCACTTT	CASSFWTSNSPLHF
NA	once	TRBV7-2	TRBJ1-1	TGTGCCAGCAGCTTAGAGAACAGGGCGACTATGAACACTGAAGCTTTCTTT	CASSLENRATMNTEAFF
TRBD1	NA	TRBV6-1	TRBJ1-1	TGTGCCAGCAGTTTTACAGGGGGCTTGAACACTGAAGCTTTCTTT	CASSFTGGLNTEAFF
NA	NA	TRBV2	TRBJ1-1	TGTGCCAGCAGTGGCGTGGGGGGGGACGTGACTGAAGCTTTCTTT	CASSGVGGDVTEAFF
NA	NA	TRBV27	TRBJ2-5	TGTGCCAGCAGTCCCCGCCGGGGGGCAGAGTGGGAACCGCAAGAGACCCAGTACTTC	CASSPRRGAEWEPQETQYF
NA	few	TRBV3-1/TRBV3-2	TRBJ2-7	TGTGCCAGCAGCCAAGATTCGGTAGCGTTTTCCTACGAGCAGTACTTC	CASSQDSVAFSYEQYF
TRBD1	NA	TRBV13	TRBJ1-1	TGTGCCAGCAGCCGAAACAGGGGTCGAACTGAAGCTTTCTTT	CASSRNRGRTEAFF
TRBD2	NA	TRBV4-2	TRBJ2-2	TGTGCCAGCAGCCGGACGGGAGGGCGCGGGGAGCTGTTTTTT	CASSRTGGRGELFF
TRBD1	NA	TRBV7-2	TRBJ1-2	TGTGCCAGCAGTTTTGACAGGGGCAACTATGGCTACACCTTC	CASSFDRGNYGYTF
NA	NA	TRBV12-3/TRBV12-4	TRBJ1-2	TGTGCCAGCAGTTTTGGGGGGGCCTATGGCTACACCTTC	CASSFGGAYGYTF
TRBD2	NA	TRBV2	TRBJ2-2	TGTGCCAGCATCGAGCGGGAGTATGACGGGGAGCTGTTTTTT	CASIEREYDGELFF
TRBD1	NA	TRBV9	TRBJ2-7	TGTGCCAGCAGCCACAGGGACAGGGCCTACGAGCAGTACTTC	CASSHRDRAYEQYF
TRBD2	NA	TRBV15	TRBJ2-5	TGTGCCACCAGCCGGGGGGGGATAGAGACCCAGTACTTC	CATSRGGIETQYF
TRBD1	NA	TRBV7-2	TRBJ1-4	TGTGCCAGCAGCCCGGACAGGGAGGAACTGTTTTTT	CASSPDREELFF
TRBD1	NA	TRBV11-1	TRBJ1-2	TGTGCCAGCAGCACCCGGACAGGGGGCGCCTATGGCTACACCTTC	CASSTRTGGAYGYTF
TRBD2	NA	TRBV28	TRBJ2-2	TGTGCCACGGGACTAGCGGGAGTGTCGGGCACCGGGGAGCTGTTTTTT	CATGLAGVSGTGELFF
TRBD2	NA	TRBV4-3	TRBJ2-1	TGCGCCAGCAGCCATGGGACTAGGGAGCAGTTCTTC	CASSHGTREQFF
TRBD2	once	TRBV6-5	TRBJ2-1	TGTGCCAGCCGGACTTTAGCGGGGGGACACAATGAGCAGTTCTTC	CASRTLAGGHNEQFF
TRBD2	NA	TRBV19	TRBJ2-1	TGTGCCACCGCGGGACTAGCGGGAATCAATGAGCAGTTCTTC	CATAGLAGINEQFF
NA	NA	TRBV5-4	TRBJ1-3	TGTGCCAGCAGCTTTCAGGGATATGAAAACACCATATATTTT	CASSFQGYENTIYF
NA	NA	TRBV5-1	TRBJ2-5	TGCGCCAGCAGGGTGTCGGGCCAAGAGACCCAGTACTTC	CASRVSGQETQYF
TRBD2	once	TRBV5-1	TRBJ2-2	TGCGCCAGCAGCCCGGGACTAGCGGGATGGCGAAGAACCGGGGAGCTGTTTTTT	CASSPGLAGWRRTGELFF
NA	few	TRBV7-2	TRBJ2-7	TGTGCCAGCAGCCTAACCCAGGGAACAGTTGTCCACGAGCAGTACTTC	CASSLTQGTVVHEQYF
NA	once	TRBV27	TRBJ1-2	TGTGCCAGCAAATTCCAGGGTAGAGAGGGCTACACCTTC	CASKFQGREGYTF
TRBD2	NA	TRBV2	TRBJ2-2	TGTGCCAGCAGCCTTAGCGGGAGAAACACCGGGGAGCTGTTTTTT	CASSLSGRNTGELFF
NA	NA	TRBV6-5	TRBJ2-7	TGTGCCAGCAGTTACCCCGGGACCTACGAGCAGTACTTC	CASSYPGTYEQYF
NA	NA	TRBV18	TRBJ2-5	TGTGCCAGCTCACCAGGAGCCCAAGAGACCCAGTACTTC	CASSPGAQETQYF
TRBD1	NA	TRBV24-1	TRBJ2-1	TGTGCCACCAGTGGCCTCGACAGGGCAGAGGCGCAGTTCTTC	CATSGLDRAEAQFF
NA	NA	TRBV28	TRBJ2-7	TGTGCCAGCGGGAGCCATGGCGAGCAGTACTTC	CASGSHGEQYF
TRBD1	NA	TRBV7-9	TRBJ2-7	TGTGCCAGCAGCCCGCAGGGGGCGTGGGAGCAGTACTTC	CASSPQGAWEQYF
NA	NA	TRBV3-1/TRBV3-2	TRBJ2-7	TGTGCCAGCAGCCAAGTCTACGGGAGCGAAGGCGAGCAGTACTTC	CASSQVYGSEGEQYF
TRBD1	NA	TRBV2	TRBJ1-5	TGTGCCAGCGGGGACAGGGGGCGAGCGCCCCAGCATTTT	CASGDRGRAPQHF
TRBD1	NA	TRBV5-1	TRBJ1-5	TGCGCCAGCAGCGCGACAGGGAATCAGCCCCAGCATTTT	CASSATGNQPQHF
NA	NA	TRBV9	TRBJ2-1	TGTGCCAGCAGCGTAGACGTTGGACTTTACTACAATGAGCAGTTCTTC	CASSVDVGLYYNEQFF
TRBD1	NA	TRBV9	TRBJ2-3	TGTGCCAGCAGCGTAGTAGGGGGCCTCACAGATACGCAGTATTTT	CASSVVGGLTDTQYF
NA	NA	TRBV6-5	TRBJ2-1	TGTGCCAGCAGTTACCCGTCCGGGATTATGATCTATGAGCAGTTCTTC	CASSYPSGIMIYEQFF
NA	NA	TRBV18	TRBJ1-1	TGTGCCAGCTCACCACGGAGGGGGGGGGTAAACACTGAAGCTTTCTTT	CASSPRRGGVNTEAFF
TRBD1	NA	TRBV14	TRBJ2-5	TGTGCCAGCAGCCATCGGGGACAGGCGGAGACCCAGTACTTC	CASSHRGQAETQYF
NA	NA	TRBV7-7	TRBJ2-5	TGTGCTAGCAGCCGAGTTCAGGAGGGTCAAGAGACCCAGTACTTC	CASSRVQEGQETQYF